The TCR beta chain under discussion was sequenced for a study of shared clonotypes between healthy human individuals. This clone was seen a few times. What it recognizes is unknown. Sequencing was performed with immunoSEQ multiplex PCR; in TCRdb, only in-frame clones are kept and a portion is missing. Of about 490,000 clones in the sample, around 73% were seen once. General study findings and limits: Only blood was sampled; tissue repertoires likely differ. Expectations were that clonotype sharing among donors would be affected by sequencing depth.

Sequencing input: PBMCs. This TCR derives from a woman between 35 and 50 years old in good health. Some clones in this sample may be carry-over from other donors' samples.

The CDR3 region has the DNA TGTGCCAGCAGGGGAACAGGGGGCGTCCGGGACACTGAAGCTTTCTTT. As protein: CASRGTGGVRDTEAFF. The chain employs TRBV2 and TRBJ1-1, with 9 bases identical to TRBD1. This CDR3 is built from 16 residues. V shed 6 bases and J 3 bases; nucleotides not matched to a gene: 11. CDR1 SNHLY and CDR2 FYNNEI come from the germline V gene. Using reference TRBV2 and TRBJ1-1 for the parts outside the CDR3, the full variable domain is EPEVTQTPSHQVTQMGQEVILRCVPISNHLYFYWYRQILGQKVEFLVSFYNNEISEKSEIFDDQFSVERPDGSNFTLKIRSTKLEDSAMYFCASRGTGGVRDTEAFFGQGTRLTVV.